A selection of T cell receptor beta chains follows, all from one sample in a study of early T cells in non-severe SARS-CoV-2 infection. Each CDR3 protein gets one entry after TCRdb re-called the 5' RACE reads with MiXCR. The table lists 90,000 to 130,000 distinct CDR3 sequences, about 12% of them singletons. The material sequenced was whole blood. Receptors originate from an adult who was a healthcare worker with PCR-confirmed SARS-CoV-2 infection or an uninfected control (not recorded which). The CDR3 runs from the conserved cysteine through the conserved F or W. The order of the fields is D gene, J gene, V gene, clone size, CDR3 DNA, CDR3 protein. The D gene is left open where the match is weak. Rows may omit the clone size; those that give it use once, few, many or a size class.

d_call: NA; j_call: TRBJ2-3; v_call: TRBV6-5; clone_size: many; cdr3_nt: TGTGCCAGCAGTTACGGCTCCGGGGCGGTTAGCACAGATACGCAGTATTTT; cdr3_aa: CASSYGSGAVSTDTQYF
d_call: NA; j_call: TRBJ2-5; v_call: TRBV7-8; clone_size: NA; cdr3_nt: TGTGCCAGCAGCTTAGATCTCGGAGCGGAAGAGACCCAGTACTTC; cdr3_aa: CASSLDLGAEETQYF
d_call: TRBD2; j_call: TRBJ2-1; v_call: TRBV4-2; clone_size: few; cdr3_nt: TGTGCCAGCAGGGGGAGCGGGGACAATGAGCAGTTCTTC; cdr3_aa: CASRGSGDNEQFF
d_call: NA; j_call: TRBJ2-1; v_call: TRBV5-1; clone_size: few; cdr3_nt: TGCGCCAGCAGCTTGGGGGGACTGAACTACAATGAGCAGTTCTTC; cdr3_aa: CASSLGGLNYNEQFF
d_call: NA; j_call: TRBJ2-2; v_call: TRBV19; clone_size: few; cdr3_nt: TGTGCCAGTAGTATAGATCCTAGGGGAGCCGGGGAGCTGTTTTTT; cdr3_aa: CASSIDPRGAGELFF
d_call: NA; j_call: TRBJ1-4; v_call: TRBV11-2; clone_size: NA; cdr3_nt: TGTGCCAGCAGCAGACAGCTTAATGAAAAACTGTTTTTT; cdr3_aa: CASSRQLNEKLFF
d_call: NA; j_call: TRBJ2-1; v_call: TRBV20-1; clone_size: many; cdr3_nt: TGCAGTGCCATAAGTGGCAAACGGGGGCCTAGCTCCTACAATGAGCAGTTCTTC; cdr3_aa: CSAISGKRGPSSYNEQFF
d_call: NA; j_call: TRBJ2-5; v_call: TRBV3-1; clone_size: NA; cdr3_nt: TGTGCCAGCAGCCAGCGCGGAGGCGGGGGCCCTGGGACGGGGACCCAGTACTTC; cdr3_aa: CASSQRGGGGPGTGTQYF
d_call: NA; j_call: TRBJ2-5; v_call: TRBV5-1; clone_size: NA; cdr3_nt: TGCGCCAGCAGCTTGAGAAGTCAGGCGGTAGAGACCCAGTACTTC; cdr3_aa: CASSLRSQAVETQYF
d_call: NA; j_call: TRBJ1-1; v_call: TRBV29-1; clone_size: many; cdr3_nt: TGCAGCGTTCCAGGACATCGTGAAGCTTTCTTT; cdr3_aa: CSVPGHREAFF
d_call: NA; j_call: TRBJ1-3; v_call: TRBV7-2; clone_size: NA; cdr3_nt: TGTGCCAGCAGCTCAGACATTGGAGGAAACACCATATATTTT; cdr3_aa: CASSSDIGGNTIYF
d_call: NA; j_call: TRBJ1-4; v_call: TRBV7-9; clone_size: few; cdr3_nt: TGTGCCAGCAGCTTAAGTGGTTCTGCGGATAAACTGTTTTTT; cdr3_aa: CASSLSGSADKLFF
d_call: TRBD1; j_call: TRBJ1-2; v_call: TRBV5-1; clone_size: many; cdr3_nt: TGCGCCAGCAGCACGGGACAGGGGCGCGTCCCGCTAGACGGCTACACCTTC; cdr3_aa: CASSTGQGRVPLDGYTF
d_call: NA; j_call: TRBJ2-5; v_call: TRBV7-2; clone_size: few; cdr3_nt: TGTGCCAGCAGCTTCGAGAGGGGAGAGACCCAGTACTTC; cdr3_aa: CASSFERGETQYF
d_call: NA; j_call: TRBJ2-7; v_call: TRBV11-2; clone_size: NA; cdr3_nt: TGTGCCAGCAGCTACCCGGGGGGCCCGGGGGTCGAGCAGTACTTC; cdr3_aa: CASSYPGGPGVEQYF
d_call: NA; j_call: TRBJ2-7; v_call: TRBV5-8; clone_size: many; cdr3_nt: TGTGCCAGCAGCCAGTCTATCGTCGAGCAGTACTTC; cdr3_aa: CASSQSIVEQYF
d_call: TRBD1; j_call: TRBJ2-7; v_call: TRBV29-1; clone_size: many; cdr3_nt: TGCAGCGTTCGGACAGGGGGTTTCGGGGAGCAGTACTTC; cdr3_aa: CSVRTGGFGEQYF
d_call: NA; j_call: TRBJ1-2; v_call: TRBV4-1; clone_size: many; cdr3_nt: TGCGCCAGCAGCCAAGGTGACTATGGCTACACCTTC; cdr3_aa: CASSQGDYGYTF
d_call: TRBD1; j_call: TRBJ1-2; v_call: TRBV20-1; clone_size: NA; cdr3_nt: TGCAGTGCTCGCGGGACAGCTAAGTATGGCTACACCTTC; cdr3_aa: CSARGTAKYGYTF
d_call: TRBD2; j_call: TRBJ2-5; v_call: TRBV5-4; clone_size: few; cdr3_nt: TGTGCCAGCAGCTTGGGGACTAGCGTAGAGACCCAGTACTTC; cdr3_aa: CASSLGTSVETQYF
d_call: TRBD1; j_call: TRBJ2-2; v_call: TRBV24-1; clone_size: few; cdr3_nt: TGTGCCACCAGTGAACGGGACAGCAACACCGGGGAGCTGTTTTTT; cdr3_aa: CATSERDSNTGELFF
d_call: TRBD2; j_call: TRBJ2-3; v_call: TRBV5-1; clone_size: NA; cdr3_nt: TGCGCCAGCAGCCCGATTAGCGGGGCCGCGGGGGATACGCAGTATTTT; cdr3_aa: CASSPISGAAGDTQYF
d_call: NA; j_call: TRBJ1-1; v_call: TRBV20-1; clone_size: few; cdr3_nt: TGCAGTGCTACCCGTCGAGGGGGGGGCACTGAAGCTTTCTTT; cdr3_aa: CSATRRGGGTEAFF
d_call: NA; j_call: TRBJ2-7; v_call: TRBV2; clone_size: many; cdr3_nt: TGTGCCAGCAGTCAACGGGGATCCGAGGAGGACGAGCAGTACTTC; cdr3_aa: CASSQRGSEEDEQYF
d_call: NA; j_call: TRBJ1-2; v_call: TRBV6-6; clone_size: NA; cdr3_nt: TGTGCCAGCAGTTACTCACCCCCGGGGGCAATTGGCTACACCTTC; cdr3_aa: CASSYSPPGAIGYTF
d_call: NA; j_call: TRBJ1-2; v_call: TRBV7-2; clone_size: NA; cdr3_nt: TGTGCCAGCAGCCCTTTAGGGGGGCACTATGGCTACACCTTC; cdr3_aa: CASSPLGGHYGYTF
d_call: TRBD2; j_call: TRBJ2-5; v_call: TRBV11-3; clone_size: NA; cdr3_nt: TGTGCCAGCAGCCCTGGGGTAGCGGGGCACCAAGAGACCCAGTACTTC; cdr3_aa: CASSPGVAGHQETQYF
d_call: NA; j_call: TRBJ2-1; v_call: TRBV29-1; clone_size: few; cdr3_nt: TGCAGCGCCCGAGGGGCCTCGGAGCAGTTCTTC; cdr3_aa: CSARGASEQFF
d_call: NA; j_call: TRBJ2-7; v_call: TRBV28; clone_size: NA; cdr3_nt: TGTGCCAGCTCCAAGTTCGTGGCTAGCGTCTACGAGCAGTACTTC; cdr3_aa: CASSKFVASVYEQYF
d_call: NA; j_call: TRBJ2-5; v_call: TRBV20-1; clone_size: many; cdr3_nt: TGCAGCGCTGAGCTTCGAGGGGAGACCCAGTACTTC; cdr3_aa: CSAELRGETQYF
d_call: NA; j_call: TRBJ2-5; v_call: TRBV15; clone_size: many; cdr3_nt: TGTGCCACCAGCAGTCCGCAACTTGGGACCCAGTACTTC; cdr3_aa: CATSSPQLGTQYF
d_call: NA; j_call: TRBJ2-7; v_call: TRBV18; clone_size: few; cdr3_nt: TGTGCCAGCTCACCAGGGAAGCCTTCCTACGAGCAGTACTTC; cdr3_aa: CASSPGKPSYEQYF
d_call: NA; j_call: TRBJ2-4; v_call: TRBV6-6; clone_size: NA; cdr3_nt: TGTGCCAGCAGCCCCGGTGATCGAGCCAAAAACATTCAGTACTTC; cdr3_aa: CASSPGDRAKNIQYF
d_call: NA; j_call: TRBJ2-3; v_call: TRBV12-3/TRBV12-4; clone_size: few; cdr3_nt: TGTGCCAGCAGCCAGGGTGCGGTAACGCAGTATTTT; cdr3_aa: CASSQGAVTQYF
d_call: NA; j_call: TRBJ1-6; v_call: TRBV11-2; clone_size: few; cdr3_nt: TGTGCCAGCAGCTCGGGGATTAGGACAGTTTCTCATTCACCCCTCCACTTT; cdr3_aa: CASSSGIRTVSHSPLHF